This T cell receptor beta chain was retrieved from a study of CD4+ T cells in melanoma. The repertoire was sequenced with immunoSEQ multiplex PCR; TCRdb's copy has only in-frame clones and lacks some. Altogether approximately 14,000 clones are present, 68% being singletons, with the ten largest covering 18%. Study observations and caveats: Diverse differentiation states were reported for melanoma neoantigen-specific CD4+ T cells. CD8+ T cell, macrophage and B cell function reportedly correlated with neoantigen-specific CD4+ T cells.

The germline CDR1 and CDR2 sequences are SNHLY and FYNNEI. The CDR3 length is 14 residues. The V gene lost 8 bases and the J gene lost 1 base, with 15 bases spanning the gap. This clone was recorded a few times. Its cognate antigen is unknown. This chain joins TRBV2 and TRBJ2-7; tentative D call: TRBD1 (5 bases). Sequenced input: cells from a culture (not recorded whether cultured in vitro). The clonotype originates from a human donor with melanoma. In DNA form, the CDR3 reads TGTGCCAGCCTGCAGGGCTGGGAATCCTACGAGCAGTACTTC. Protein: CASLQGWESYEQYF.